The entry that follows covers one T cell receptor (beta chain) sequence. The data were produced by immunoSEQ multiplex PCR, yet TCRdb's version contains in-frame clones alone and is incomplete. This table has roughly 230,000 clones, around 92% appearing once. The record originates from a study of blood T cell repertoires in COVID-19. This CDR3 has 13 amino acids. Trimming cost V 3 bases and J 2 bases, with 7 bases left between them. CDR1 is KGHSH and CDR2 is LQKENI in the germline V gene. The sequencing sample was made of PBMCs or T cells enriched from blood (not recorded which). The chain recombines TRBV18 with TRBJ2-5; D not certain. This clonotype was sampled from a woman younger than 45 with acute COVID-19. The CDR3 is CASSPAPQETQYF. CDR3 nucleotide sequence: TGTGCCAGCTCACCGGCACCGCAAGAGACCCAGTACTTC. The variable domain in full, with the rest retrieved from reference TRBV18 and TRBJ2-5, is NAGVMQNPRHLVRRRGQEARLRCSPMKGHSHVYWYRQLPEEGLKFMVYLQKENIIDESGMPKERFSAEFPKEGPSILRIQQVVRGDSAAYFCASSPAPQETQYFGPGTRLLVL.